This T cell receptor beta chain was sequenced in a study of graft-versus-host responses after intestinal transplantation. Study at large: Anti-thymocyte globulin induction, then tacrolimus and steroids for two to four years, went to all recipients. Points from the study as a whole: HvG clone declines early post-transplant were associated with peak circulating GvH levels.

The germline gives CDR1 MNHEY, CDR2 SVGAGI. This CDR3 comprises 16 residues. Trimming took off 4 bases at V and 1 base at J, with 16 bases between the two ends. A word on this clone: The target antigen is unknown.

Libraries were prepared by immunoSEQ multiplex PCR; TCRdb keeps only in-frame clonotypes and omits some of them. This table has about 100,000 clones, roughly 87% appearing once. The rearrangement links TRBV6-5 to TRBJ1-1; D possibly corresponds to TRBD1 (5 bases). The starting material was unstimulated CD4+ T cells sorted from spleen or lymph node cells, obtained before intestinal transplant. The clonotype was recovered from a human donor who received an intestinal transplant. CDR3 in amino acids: CASSFGGTRGNTEAFF. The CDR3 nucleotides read TGTGCCAGCAGTTTTGGGGGGACGCGGGGGAACACTGAAGCTTTCTTT.